The rows below give T cell receptor beta chains drawn from one sample of a study of Graves' ophthalmopathy and Graves' hyperthyroidism. One entry per CDR3 protein, called by TCRdb with MiXCR from the multiplex PCR reads. This table has 650,000 to 900,000 distinct CDR3 sequences, 40% appearing once. Sequenced sample: peripheral blood. The receptors derive from an adult man with Graves' ophthalmopathy. Each CDR3 is given without its conserved first and last residue.

v_call cdr3_aa
TRBV2 ASRRRERQSISYEQY
TRBV24-1 ATSSGTGGFGGANVLT
TRBV10-3 AISPGSRDPSTDTQY
TRBV10-3 AISYGVAGANVLT
TRBV25-1 ASSPEGGWGETQY
TRBV4-3 ASSQEPVVLYGYT
TRBV20-1 SAESTDTQY
TRBV10-1 ASSERAGSEKLF
TRBV20-1 SARSLGDNTGNTIY
TRBV2 ASSETFSGNTIY
TRBV11-2 ASSPGLAGATQETQY
TRBV7-9 ASSLAMGNTGELF
TRBV15 ATSRDGSIGANVLT
TRBV11-2 ASSSRPGMNTEAF
TRBV15 ATSRGRTAYGYT
TRBV12-3/TRBV12-4 ASSFGGIDNQPQH
TRBV7-8 ASSQGGGQETQY
TRBV25-1 ASSSLGQGAGTGELF
TRBV25-1 ASSLSGHYNSPLH
TRBV7-9 ASSSGPYQETQY
TRBV12-3/TRBV12-4 ASSSWTVREKLF
TRBV20-1 SARLAGESYNEQF
TRBV29-1 SAEAGGETQY
TRBV2 ASSRSQEGGGYT
TRBV29-1 SLASGRMGETQY
TRBV9 ASSLGPMERGPRSHGYT
TRBV24-1 ASSYRQGDQPQH
TRBV7-9 ASSPAQGPTGVLQPQH
TRBV7-9 ASSSRGPLSETQY
TRBV25-1 ASRPTSGANTGELF
TRBV24-1 ASQGGRTEAF
TRBV20-1 SARDIRQGNNEQY
TRBV11-2 ASSPETEAF
TRBV2 ASSLPTGTNSPQH
TRBV20-1 SARGAGQGANQPQH
TRBV6-2/TRBV6-3 ASSPRGGEEKLF
TRBV10-2 ASSELGYRAAGELF
TRBV9 ASSEGTEGYTNYGYT
TRBV28 ASSSSGQRFYEQY
TRBV20-1 SARDPTGASYEQY
TRBV10-3 AISGGGSSTEAF
TRBV9 ASSTEPVPLGEQY
TRBV7-9 ASSYSGSLSYEQY
TRBV29-1 SVGKGQNYGYT
TRBV7-6 ANSLVDRRDGYT
TRBV25-1 ASSVVRRISSGNT
TRBV15 ASSDSTGISHEQY
TRBV10-3 AISESEQY
TRBV7-9 ASSFRAGTNVLT
TRBV10-2 ASRGGSNQPQH
TRBV7-2 ASSRVGDQETQY
TRBV10-3 AISESPEGQGTNYGYT